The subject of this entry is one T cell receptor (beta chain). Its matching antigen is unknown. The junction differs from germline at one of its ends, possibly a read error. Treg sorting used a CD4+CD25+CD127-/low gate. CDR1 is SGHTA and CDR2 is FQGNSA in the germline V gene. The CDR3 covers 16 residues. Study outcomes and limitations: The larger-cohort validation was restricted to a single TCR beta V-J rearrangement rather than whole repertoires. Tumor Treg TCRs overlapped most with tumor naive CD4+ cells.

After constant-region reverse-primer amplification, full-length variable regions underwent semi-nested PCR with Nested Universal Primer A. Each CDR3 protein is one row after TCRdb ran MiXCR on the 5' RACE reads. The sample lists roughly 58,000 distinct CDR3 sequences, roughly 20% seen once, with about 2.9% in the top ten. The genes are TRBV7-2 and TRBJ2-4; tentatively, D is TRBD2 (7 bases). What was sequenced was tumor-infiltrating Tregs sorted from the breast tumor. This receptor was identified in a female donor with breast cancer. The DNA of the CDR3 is TGTCCCAGCAGCTTAGGGGCGGGGGCCATCAAAAACATTCAGTACTTC. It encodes CPSSLGAGAIKNIQYF.